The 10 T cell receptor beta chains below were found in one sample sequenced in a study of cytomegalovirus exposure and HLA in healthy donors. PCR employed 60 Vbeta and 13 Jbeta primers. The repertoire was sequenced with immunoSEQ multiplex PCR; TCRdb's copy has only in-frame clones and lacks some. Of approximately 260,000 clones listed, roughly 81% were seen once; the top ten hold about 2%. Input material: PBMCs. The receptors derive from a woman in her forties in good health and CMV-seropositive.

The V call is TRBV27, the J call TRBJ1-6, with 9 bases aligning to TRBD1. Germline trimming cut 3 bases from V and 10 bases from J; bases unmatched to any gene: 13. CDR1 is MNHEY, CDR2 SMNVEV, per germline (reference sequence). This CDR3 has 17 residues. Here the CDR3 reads CASSFPRTGTGRSPLHF. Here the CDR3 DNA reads TGTGCCAGCAGTTTCCCCCGCACCGGGACAGGGAGGTCACCCCTCCACTTT.

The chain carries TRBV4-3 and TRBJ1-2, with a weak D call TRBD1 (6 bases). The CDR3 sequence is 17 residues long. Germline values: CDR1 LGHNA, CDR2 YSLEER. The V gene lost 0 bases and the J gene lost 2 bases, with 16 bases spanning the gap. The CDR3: CASSQEIGGAGNYGYTF. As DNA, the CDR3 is TGCGCCAGCAGCCAAGAAATCGGGGGGGCAGGGAACTATGGCTACACCTTC.

The CDR3 is CASSYSGTPYEQYF. The CDR3 coding sequence is TGTGCCAGCAGTTACTCGGGGACACCTTACGAGCAGTACTTC. This chain uses TRBV6-5 with TRBJ2-7, with D possibly being TRBD1 (6 bases). Deletions cut 0 bases from V and 4 bases from J, with 10 bases between. This CDR3 contains 14 residues. Per the germline V gene, CDR1 is MNHEY and CDR2 is SVGAGI.

The CDR3 DNA reads as TGCAGCGTTCTAGCGCCCTGGGAAAATGAGCAGTTCTTC. Its protein product is CSVLAPWENEQFF. The rearrangement links TRBV29-1 to TRBJ2-1, with D tentatively TRBD2 (6 bases). CDR1 and CDR2 (germline): SQVTM, ANQGSEA. The V gene lost 5 bases and the J gene lost 7 bases, with 15 bases spanning the gap. CDR3 length: 13 amino acids.

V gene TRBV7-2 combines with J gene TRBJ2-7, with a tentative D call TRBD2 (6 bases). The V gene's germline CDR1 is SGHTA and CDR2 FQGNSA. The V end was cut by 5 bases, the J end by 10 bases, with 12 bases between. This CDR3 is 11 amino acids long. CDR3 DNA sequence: TGTGCCAGCAGCCGGGACTTGATACAGTACTTC. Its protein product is CASSRDLIQYF.

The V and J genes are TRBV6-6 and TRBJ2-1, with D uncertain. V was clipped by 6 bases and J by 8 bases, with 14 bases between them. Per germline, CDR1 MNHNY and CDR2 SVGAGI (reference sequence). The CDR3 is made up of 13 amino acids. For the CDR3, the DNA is TGTGCCAGCAGCCACCCCCCGGTCGATGAGCAGTTCTTC. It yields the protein CASSHPPVDEQFF.

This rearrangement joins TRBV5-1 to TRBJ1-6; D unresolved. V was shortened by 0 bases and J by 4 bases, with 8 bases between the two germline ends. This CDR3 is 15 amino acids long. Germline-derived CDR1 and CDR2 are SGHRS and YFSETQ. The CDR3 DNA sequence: TGCGCCAGCAGCTTGGGACAACAATATAATTCACCCCTCCACTTT. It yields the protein CASSLGQQYNSPLHF.

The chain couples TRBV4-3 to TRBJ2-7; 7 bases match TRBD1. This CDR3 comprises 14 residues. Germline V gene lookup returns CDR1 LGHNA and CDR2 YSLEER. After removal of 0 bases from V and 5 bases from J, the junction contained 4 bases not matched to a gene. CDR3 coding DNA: TGCGCCAGCAGCCAAGACGCCAGGGGGAACGAGCAGTACTTC. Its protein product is CASSQDARGNEQYF.

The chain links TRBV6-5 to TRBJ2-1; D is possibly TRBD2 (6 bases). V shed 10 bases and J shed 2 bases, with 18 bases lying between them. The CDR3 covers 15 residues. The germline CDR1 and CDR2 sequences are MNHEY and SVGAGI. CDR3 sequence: CATGASSDPYNEQFF. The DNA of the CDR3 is TGTGCCACTGGGGCTTCTAGCGACCCCTACAATGAGCAGTTCTTC.

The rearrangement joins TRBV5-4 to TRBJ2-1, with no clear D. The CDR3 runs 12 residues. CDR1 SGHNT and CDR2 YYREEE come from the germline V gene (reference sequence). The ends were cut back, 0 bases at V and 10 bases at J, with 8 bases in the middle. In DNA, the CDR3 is TGTGCCAGCAGCTTGGACGCGAGAGAGCAGTTCTTC. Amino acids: CASSLDAREQFF.